This T cell receptor (beta chain) was captured by sequencing in a study of glioma-infiltrating T cells (dated by TCRdb to the mid-2010s). Study-wide context: TCR alpha- and beta-chain repertoires were sequenced from glioma tissue, non-neoplastic brain tissue and matched peripheral blood mononuclear cells. Each tissue-infiltrating repertoire was compared with the same patient's peripheral blood repertoire to measure divergence between tissue and blood T-cell populations. Three low-grade glioma patients, seven or eight primary glioblastoma patients, and three non-glioma patients who contributed non-neoplastic brain tissue made up the paired cohort. The research as a whole found: Group comparisons were based on small numbers of patients: three non-neoplastic, three low-grade glioma and eight or nine glioblastoma patients. In non-neoplastic patients, VJ-independent divergence between tissue and blood fell below expectation, whereas in all gliomas, and especially in low-grade gliomas, the divergence rose above expectation. Tissue and blood shared very few CDR3 sequences, a result attributed to high CDR3 diversity and limited sampling.

The CDR3 comprises 18 residues, both ends counted. The CDR3 DNA has 54 bases and is translated from base 1. CDR1 MGHRA and CDR2 YSYEKL were looked up in the germline V gene. Trimming takes 3 bases off V and 3 bases off J; junction bases not matched to a gene: 7. In regard to this clonotype: Its antigen has not been determined. Likely a read error: the CDR3 ends without its conserved phenylalanine or tryptophan.

TCR alpha and beta CDR3 regions were amplified with the iRepertoire nested amplicon-rescue multiplex PCR (arm-PCR) platform from RNA. One-step reverse transcription and amplification used about 85-400 ng of tissue mRNA or PBMC total RNA as input. Following bead purification, Illumina adapters were added by a secondary multiplex PCR, and libraries between 200 and 400 bp were gel-purified. Internal 6-nucleotide barcodes were carried by the libraries and were used for demultiplexing. Sequencing of the libraries was done on an Illumina MiSeq using 2x220 or 2x250 nucleotide paired-end reads. Turning to the authors' computational methods: Paired reads were merged with FLASH 1.2.11 and aligned to the GRCh37 human genome with BWA-MEM before extracting TRA and TRB reads. For V and J assignment, an IMGT-derived reference of cassette sequences and CDR3 motifs that included pseudogenes was used. Reads were translated in three frames, and productive CDR3s were defined by a C…FGXG motif without stop codons. Clonotypes were defined as unique combinations of V-J cassette pair and CDR3 amino acid sequence. Hamming distance filtering was applied to reads, with thresholds set by the sequence error rate of each sample in mapped regions. TCRdb redid the processing of the public reads, applying fastp at Q25 and MiXCR, and retained in-frame beta chains. Rows matching on CDR3 protein sequence are summarized as one entry with the most common DNA and genes. These V and J calls rely on TCRdb rather than the paper's analysis. Across this sample there are roughly 16,000 distinct CDR3 sequences, with about three fifths seen only once. Clones ranked in the top ten supply roughly 45% of the sample.

The sequenced sample was glioma tissue, nonneoplastic brain tissue, or PBMCs (not recorded which). This receptor was obtained from a human donor with low-grade glioma or glioblastoma, undergoing nonglioma brain surgery, or in good health (not recorded which). Recombination connected TRBV4-1 to TRBJ2-1, and 14 junctional nucleotides match TRBD2. The CDR3 in this case is CASSQGTSGSLFYNEQFV. The DNA sequence is TGCGCCAGCAGCCAGGGGACTAGCGGGAGTTTGTTCTACAATGAGCAGTTCGTC.